The text below deals with one TCR beta chain. Its target is unknown. The sample contains more than one DNA sequence encoding this CDR3. The deep-level immunoSEQ assay was used. Per the study methods: With immunoSEQ giving junction-only sequences and no quality scores, filtering differed. Libraries were prepared by immunoSEQ multiplex PCR; TCRdb keeps only in-frame clonotypes and omits some of them. V, J and clone size are those of that table, while D and trimming were read from the DNA. The sample shows about 610,000 clones, roughly 96% of them seen only once. The germline V and J ends were trimmed by 3 bases and 2 bases, with 11 bases remaining between them. Germline CDR1 is MNHEY and CDR2 is SMNVEV (reference sequence). The CDR3 runs 14 residues. This sample is drawn from a study of shared clonotypes between healthy human individuals. Naive CD8 cells comprised CD45RO-negative, CCR7-positively selected cells, excluding terminally differentiated effector memory CD45RA+ cells. Donors were Caucasian adults residing in Nashville, Tennessee, USA.

Study outcomes and limitations: The study generally estimated greater richness for naive than memory subsets.

The sequencing input was naive CD8+ T cells sorted from blood. This receptor was identified in a woman aged 25 to 39 in good health. The chain uses TRBV27 and TRBJ2-7, with a possible D match to TRBD1 (6 bases). The CDR3 protein is CASSLGTSTYEQYF. DNA of the CDR3: TGTGCCAGCAGTTTGGGGACATCTACCTACGAGCAGTACTTC.